Described below is a single T cell receptor (beta chain) sequence and its context. The clone's antigen remains unknown. Per-base quality was not reported, and no clone a single base away is much larger than it. The data stem from a study of cytomegalovirus exposure and HLA in healthy donors (dated by TCRdb to 2016 to 2017). Context from the whole study: In an earlier analysis of some 550 of the donors, approximately 300 Gb of sequence data and 90 million to 120 million unique TCR beta sequences from about 179 million T cells were reported. An early release covering about 600 HLA-typed donors comprised about 300 gigabases of sequencing data and around 80 million unique TCR sequences. The genetic ancestry cluster associated with self-reported Caucasian donors included around four fifths of the 350 to 500 genotyped donors. The study aimed to test whether cataloging public T cell receptors could reveal signatures of past pathogen exposure. Using immunosequencing, the study profiled T cell repertoires from 640 or so subjects and related those repertoires to cytomegalovirus serostatus. In addition to the first cohort of around 670 subjects, a separate validation cohort of 120 different subjects was used. The study combined high-throughput TCR immunosequencing, statistical association of individual TCRs with disease status, and machine learning to predict cytomegalovirus infection status. To study patterns of TCR occurrence, a later analysis re-analyzed previously published TCR beta repertoires from 650 to 750 donors and added high-resolution HLA genotyping. The later analysis used no new phenotypic data to find candidate immune exposures, relying instead on TCR beta sequences and their occurrence across donors. To decide whether each TCR beta V gene segment behaved as functional or pseudogenic, an earlier analysis of some 600 of the donors relied on high-throughput TCR beta sequencing. Donor age, sex, ethnicity and CMV serostatus were compiled alongside the repertoire data. A later genetic analysis took genome-wide SNP genotypes for about 55% of the roughly 700 donors and used that subset as a discovery cohort. All discovery cohort repertoires had been generated on a single sequencing platform. HLA typing covered class I and class II loci at four-digit resolution. The number of donors typed differed by locus, with about 620-630 for A, B, C, DRB1 and DQB1, 522 for DQA1, under 610 for DPA1, and approximately 470 for DPB1. Five DR-DQ haplotypes were treated as single units for association and clustering because of strong linkage in the cohort. Across under 500 genotyped donors of the cohort, an average of roughly 230,000 unique TCR beta nucleotide sequences per donor were sequenced, and 15% to 20% of those sequences were non-productive. Results and caveats for the whole study, not just this receptor: An earlier analysis of approximately 590 of the donors showed that most TCR beta V segments appeared in productive rearrangements either about 87% or about 30% of the time, which broadly matched IMGT annotations. The study listed 164 TCR beta chains as associated with cytomegalovirus. Some IMGT-functional V segments, including TRBV6-2 and TRBV6-3, could not be distinguished by the 87-base-pair reads and were therefore excluded. According to a later analysis, TCR association rates differed among HLA loci, with DRB1 alleles showing the most associated TCRs and HLA-C alleles showing the fewest. A later analysis reported that several top co-occurrence clusters appeared linked to parvovirus B19, influenza, CMV and Epstein-Barr virus. Correlated functional status among segregating V segments might be attributable to linkage disequilibrium, but an unknown experimental factor could not be ruled out. When HLA alleles, especially DR and DQ, strongly co-occurred, attributing TCR associations to individual alleles was difficult. A later analysis associated roughly 17,000 TCR beta sequences with specific HLA alleles at a false discovery rate of 0.05. Compared with the roughly 670-donor mean, donors in an Asian-associated ancestry cluster had fewer N-insertions in productive TCRs, according to a later genetic analysis. The classifier was reported to diagnose cytomegalovirus status with high specificity and sensitivity in both the original cohort and the validation cohort. Because counts were too low, more than 15 rarely observed V segments, including chromosome 9 orphons, were excluded from the earlier analysis of about 500 of the donors. Compared with equally common non-associated chains, HLA-associated TCR beta chains in a later analysis were more clonally expanded and had lower generation probabilities. The authors suggested that the approach could potentially be extended to other disease states and immunological phenotypes. Three of the identified cytomegalovirus-associated TCR beta chains were confirmed in vitro to be specific for cytomegalovirus antigens. While some public TCRs were present in many individuals, most TCR sequences turned up only very rarely across donors. According to a later analysis, most CMV-associated TCR beta chains appeared to be HLA-restricted, and the HLA associations seemed to be driven largely by CMV exposure. A further reported finding was that TCR beta sequences accurately predicted the HLA-A and HLA-B alleles for most subjects in the first cohort. A group of highly shared sequence variants was considered likely to be a technical artifact of the sequencing pipeline. HLA typing was unavailable for some donors at each locus, so association tests used only the typed subset. Presence/absence analyses assumed roughly uniform sequencing depth across donors, an assumption that may not hold. For the cohort, immune exposure information was limited to CMV serostatus. An association between a missense DCLRE1C variant and V-gene and J-gene trimming of TCR beta chains was found in a later genetic analysis and replicated in an independent cohort. In this cohort, only TCR beta chains were sequenced, and detectable features were limited by the absence of alpha or paired-chain data.

Library method: the immunoSEQ multiplex PCR assay. A mixture of 60 forward primers for TCR Vbeta segments and 13 reverse primers for TCR Jbeta segments was used in the multiplex PCR. The CDR3 region of rearranged TCR beta genes was amplified from genomic DNA with a multiplex PCR assay. On the Illumina HiSeq System, the amplified TCR beta libraries were sequenced as 87-base-pair reads. As for how the authors treated the data: Across the roughly 670 repertoires, a later analysis counted 75 million to 90 million unique TCR beta chains, 8.5 million to 12 million of which were shared by at least two donors. To remove PCR and sequencing errors, raw reads were error-corrected and collapsed into unique sequences using a nearest-neighbor algorithm that merged closely related sequences. V, D and J gene segments were assigned by aligning CDR3 sequences to IMGT reference sequences. Each retained sequence needed at least a six-nucleotide match to both a V gene segment and a J gene segment. Rearrangements were called productive when the CDR3 lacked stop codons and stayed in frame with V and J; all others were non-productive. CDR3 was defined according to IMGT convention as the region running from the second conserved V-encoded cysteine to the conserved J-encoded phenylalanine. The earlier analysis of a few hundred of the donors excluded any sequence lacking an unambiguous match to a single V gene segment. In an earlier analysis of some 590 of the donors, a V segment was called functional when productive rearrangements were above 56.7%, and segregating when the standard deviation between donors exceeded 5%. To diagnose cytomegalovirus status from the catalog of TCR beta chain sequences, a statistical classification framework was built. In a later analysis, TCR nucleotide sequences were compared against IMGT/GENE-DB human TR gene sequences so that V and J genes could be assigned. In a later analysis, CDR3 sequences and most-parsimonious VDJ recombination scenarios were assigned using the TCRdist pipeline. In a later analysis, every TCR beta chain was defined by the combination of its CDR3 amino acid sequence and its V-gene family, and reads without a unique V-gene family were dropped. To address suspected cross-contamination and a sequencing artifact, a later analysis removed around 600 highly shared, low-generation-probability nucleotide sequences. In a later analysis, a clonal expansion index for each public chain was calculated from normalized within-repertoire ranks of inferred template counts. A later analysis computed generation probabilities with a VDJ recombination model fitted to out-of-frame rearrangements, and checked the results against IGoR. In a later analysis, hypergeometric tests were used to score TCR-TCR, TCR-HLA and TCR-CMV co-occurrence, with a repertoire-size bias correction applied to TCR pairs. In a later analysis, false discovery rates were estimated by permuting HLA or CMV assignments 20 times. In a later analysis, co-occurring TCRs were grouped using DBSCAN, with TCRdist sequence similarity added in when clustering inside HLA-allele-positive subsets. Repertoires with fewer than 30,000 or more than 120,000 public chains were left out of co-occurrence clustering, as were roughly five repertoires with anomalous nucleotide sharing. This immuneACCESS table, as held by TCRdb, lists in-frame sequences with V and J called but not all clones. Of the missing ones, under half trace to an unresolved V gene in checked studies; the others have no known cause. The V and J calls and clone size are taken from that table; D and trimming were inferred from the DNA. In all, the sample holds fewer than 140,000 clones, and about 75% of those were seen once. The ten largest clones take up around 3% of the sample.

CDR1 and CDR2, looked up from the germline V gene, are MGHRA and YSYEKL. V is cut back by 2 bases and J by 9 bases, with 14 bases in the junction unmatched. Spanning cysteine to phenylalanine, the CDR3 consists of 17 amino acids. The retained sequence is limited to the CDR3, 51 bases, with the frame set at the first base. The cohort consisted of more than 650 healthy bone marrow donors. Cohort members were all nominally healthy when sampled, although unrecorded immune exposures were likely present. The donor tested CMV seropositive and was one of the 289 seropositive cohort members. A peripheral blood sample was collected from each donor, and TCR beta sequencing was performed on peripheral blood mononuclear cells. Genomic DNA extraction from the blood cell samples was performed with the Qiagen DNeasy Blood Extraction Kit.

Sequenced sample: PBMCs. The chain uses TRBV4-1 and TRBJ2-1; 9 nucleotides in the junction match TRBD2. This TCR was sampled from a male donor in good health and CMV-seropositive. The CDR3 in this case is CASSQPFSREGGGEQFF. The sequenced DNA is TGCGCCAGCAGCCAACCCTTCTCGCGGGAGGGGGGCGGTGAGCAGTTCTTC.